The 5 T cell receptor beta chains listed next were all sequenced from one sample in a study of T cell responses to AZD1222 COVID-19 vaccine. Produced via immunoSEQ multiplex PCR; TCRdb's table is partial and in-frame only. This table has approximately 200,000 clones, 90% to 95% appearing once. The sequencing here drew on peripheral blood, taken on day 0 of AZD1222 vaccination. The receptors shown here come from an adult in good health.

This chain joins TRBV5-1 and TRBJ2-1; TRBD2 aligns across 10 bases. This CDR3 region has 15 residues. V dropped 0 bases and J dropped 5; count of bases not matched to a gene: 2. Germline V gene lookup returns CDR1 SGHRS and CDR2 YFSETQ. CDR3 nucleotides: TGCGCCAGCAGCTTGGGGACTAGCGGACACAATGAGCAGTTCTTC. Residues: CASSLGTSGHNEQFF. Full variable domain (rest looked up from reference TRBV5-1 and TRBJ2-1): KAGVTQTPRYLIKTRGQQVTLSCSPISGHRSVSWYQQTPGQGLQFLFEYFSETQRNKGNFPGRFSGRQFSNSRSEMNVSTLELGDSALYLCASSLGTSGHNEQFFGPGTRLTVL.

V is TRBV6-1 and J is TRBJ1-1; tentatively, D is TRBD1 (6 bases). The germline V gene has CDR1 MNHNS and CDR2 SASEGT. Trimming took 2 bases from V and 7 from J, leaving 14 bases between them. This CDR3 is 14 amino acids long. CDR3 in amino acids: CASSERWTVSEAFF. Written as DNA, the CDR3 is TGTGCCAGCAGTGAAAGATGGACAGTCAGTGAAGCTTTCTTT.

J is TRBJ2-3 and V is TRBV19; D remains unclear. CDR1 and CDR2 (germline): LNHDA, SQIVND (reference sequence). V gave up 0 bases and J gave up 2 bases, with 6 bases separating them. This CDR3 has 14 amino acids. This chain's CDR3 is CASSIDPATDTQYF. DNA for the CDR3: TGTGCCAGTAGTATAGATCCGGCCACAGATACGCAGTATTTT.

The V and J genes are TRBV12-5 and TRBJ1-1; D is ambiguous. V gave up 1 base and J gave up 0 bases, with 3 bases separating them. The germline gives CDR1 LGHNT, CDR2 FRNRAP. CDR3 length: 13 residues. CDR3 residues: CASGLEVNTEAFF. The CDR3, as DNA: TGTGCTAGTGGTTTGGAGGTGAACACTGAAGCTTTCTTT.

CDR3 nucleotide sequence: TGTGCCAGCAGTCAGGGTAGAGAGACCCAGTACTTC. Translated, it gives CASSQGRETQYF. V is TRBV6-5 and J is TRBJ2-5; possibly TRBD1 for D (5 bases). With 5 bases removed from V and 4 bases from J, the gap between germline ends came to 8 bases. Per germline, CDR1 MNHEY and CDR2 SVGAGI. CDR3 length: 12 residues.